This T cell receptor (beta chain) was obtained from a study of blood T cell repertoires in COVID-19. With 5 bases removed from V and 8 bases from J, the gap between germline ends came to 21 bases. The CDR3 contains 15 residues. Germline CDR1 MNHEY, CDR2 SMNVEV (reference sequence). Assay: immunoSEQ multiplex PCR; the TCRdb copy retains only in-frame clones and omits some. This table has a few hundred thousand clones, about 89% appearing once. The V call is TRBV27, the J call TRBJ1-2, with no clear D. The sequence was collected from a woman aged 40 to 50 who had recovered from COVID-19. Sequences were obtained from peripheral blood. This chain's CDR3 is CASSLYLGSERGYTF. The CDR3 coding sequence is TGTGCCAGCAGTCTTTACCTTGGCTCGGAGAGGGGCTACACCTTC.